The subject of this entry is one T cell receptor (beta chain). Antigen specificity is unknown. The sample originates from a study of cytomegalovirus exposure and HLA in healthy donors. Findings and caveats of the study: The study listed 150 to 200 cytomegalovirus-associated TCR beta chains.

Researchers ran the PCR with 60 Vbeta and 13 Jbeta primers. Libraries were prepared by immunoSEQ multiplex PCR; TCRdb keeps only in-frame clonotypes and omits some of them. Among 100,000 to 150,000 clones, approximately 80% were seen once, and the ten largest hold roughly 9.6%. From germline, CDR1 is MNHNS and CDR2 SASEGT. The V and J ends lost 2 bases and 4 bases, in that order; junction bases with no gene match: 7. The CDR3 spans 15 residues. Unrecorded immune exposures were likely, despite nominal health at sampling. The sample consisted of PBMCs. The sequence derives from a young man in good health and CMV-seropositive. This chain links TRBV6-1 with TRBJ2-7; 8 nucleotides match TRBD1. The CDR3 region has the DNA TGTGCCAGCAGTGAAAGGGAGACAGGGGCATACGAGCAGTACTTC. Translating gives CASSERETGAYEQYF.